Below are 9 T cell receptor beta chains sequenced from a single sample in a study of blood T cell repertoires in COVID-19. Some clones are missing from TCRdb's copy, which holds only in-frame ones; the method was immunoSEQ multiplex PCR. Among roughly 35,000 clones listed, approximately 78% were seen once. The source material was peripheral blood. The receptors come from a woman aged 55-69 years with acute or convalescent COVID-19.

The chain joins TRBV2 to TRBJ2-5, with D hard to call. CDR1 is SNHLY, CDR2 FYNNEI, per germline. The length of the CDR3 is 11 residues. V dropped 8 bases and J dropped 5 bases, with 9 bases sitting between them. CDR3 DNA sequence: TGTGCCAGCGAAGAGGTGGAGACCCAGTACTTC. Translated: CASEEVETQYF.

The genes are TRBV12-5 and TRBJ1-5, with a tentative D call TRBD1 (6 bases). Germline V gives CDR1 LGHNT, CDR2 FRNRAP. The CDR3 sequence is 16 residues long. Trimming removed 3 bases from V and 3 bases from J, with 15 bases in between. CDR3 nucleotide sequence: TGTGCTAGTGGTTTAAGCCAGGGGCTCCACAATCAGCCCCAGCATTTT. This translates into CASGLSQGLHNQPQHF.

The chain links TRBV5-1 to TRBJ2-1; TRBD2 might be the D (6 bases). The CDR3 length is 15 residues. The germline CDR1 and CDR2 sequences are SGHRS and YFSETQ. With 4 bases removed from V and 5 bases from J, the gap between germline ends came to 16 bases. The CDR3 sequence is CASSKGGGRDNEQFF. The CDR3 DNA is TGCGCCAGCAGCAAAGGTGGAGGGCGGGACAATGAGCAGTTCTTC.

This clone was seen a handful of times. The chain couples TRBV5-1 to TRBJ2-7; D possibly corresponds to TRBD1 (6 bases). Deletions cut 2 bases from V and 5 bases from J, with 14 bases between. Germline V lookup: CDR1 SGHRS, CDR2 YFSETQ. The CDR3 is 14 amino acids. The CDR3 loop reads CASSLGRQEDEQYF. CDR3 bases: TGCGCCAGCAGCTTAGGTAGACAGGAGGACGAGCAGTACTTC.

The gene calls are TRBV19 and TRBJ2-4; tentatively, D is TRBD1 (6 bases). CDR1 LNHDA and CDR2 SQIVND come from the germline V gene (reference sequence). The CDR3 extends over 13 amino acids. Trimming left V 5 bases short and J 8 bases short, with 13 bases between. The CDR3 nucleotides read TGTGCCAGTAGTGCTACCAGGGGAGACATTCAGTACTTC. Translation: CASSATRGDIQYF. The variable domain in full, completed from reference TRBV19 and TRBJ2-4, reads DGGITQSPKYLFRKEGQNVTLSCEQNLNHDAMYWYRQDPGQGLRLIYYSQIVNDFQKGDIAEGYSVSREKKESFPLTVTSAQKNPTAFYLCASSATRGDIQYFGAGTRLSVL.

The chain links TRBV5-4 to TRBJ2-7; TRBD1 agrees at 7 bases. V trimming: 4 bases; J trimming: 0 bases; junction bases outside the gene matches: 4. Germline CDR1 SGHNT, CDR2 YYREEE (reference sequence). The CDR3 totals 14 residues. The CDR3 sequence is CASSAQGVSYEQYF. The DNA of the CDR3 is TGTGCCAGCAGCGCTCAGGGGGTCTCCTACGAGCAGTACTTC.

The rearrangement uses TRBV9 and TRBJ2-7, with a weak D call TRBD1 (6 bases). V was trimmed by 4 bases and J by 7 bases, leaving 18 bases between them. Germline CDR1 and CDR2: SGDLS and YYNGEE. The CDR3 is 14 amino acids. CDR3 sequence reads: CASSPQEQGFEQYF. CDR3 bases: TGTGCCAGCAGCCCTCAAGAACAGGGCTTTGAGCAGTACTTC.

The rearrangement joins TRBV23-1 to TRBJ2-7, with D perhaps matching TRBD1 (5 bases). Being an ORF, TRBV23-1 has a function that is uncertain. The CDR3 length is 14 residues. V was trimmed by 5 bases and J by 2 bases, leaving 13 bases between them. The CDR3 loop is CASSRSRVAYEQYF. In nucleotides, the CDR3 is TGCGCCAGCAGTAGGAGCAGGGTCGCCTACGAGCAGTACTTC.

This clone was observed a single time. V gene TRBV30 combines with J gene TRBJ2-5; 7 nucleotides align to TRBD1. Germline-derived CDR1 and CDR2 are GTSNPN and SVGIG (reference sequence). CDR3 length equals 12 residues. Trimming removed 1 base from V and 4 bases from J; junction bases left unmatched: 0. This CDR3 reads CAWSGQGETQYF. For the CDR3, the DNA is TGTGCCTGGAGTGGACAGGGAGAGACCCAGTACTTC.